Shown below are 29 T cell receptor beta chains from a single sample sequenced in a study of regulatory T cells in long-lasting Graves disease. The time point: newly diagnosed GD, antithyroid drugs for less than 3 months. The TCR library was made from RNA that had been extracted from PBMCs in TRIzol. For TCR beta, libraries came from iRepertoire HTBI primers and Arm-PCR of CDR3 regions. TCRdb independently ran MiXCR on the multiplex PCR reads; one entry per CDR3 protein. The sample contains roughly 560,000 distinct CDR3 sequences, 15% to 20% of which appear only once. The sample was also linked to a second study, of T cells in Graves' hyperthyroidism and ophthalmopathy.

This specimen was peripheral blood mononuclear cells (PBMCs), taken at new diagnosis, from a patient treated with antithyroid drugs. The receptors were gathered from a woman aged 35-60 years with Graves disease.

This clonotype has ten or more counts. The chain uses TRBV18 and TRBJ2-7; 10 nucleotides match TRBD1. This CDR3 is built from 14 residues. J was trimmed by 6 bases and V by 8 bases; bases with no gene match: 10. Germline assignment: CDR1 KGHSH and CDR2 LQKENI. The chain's CDR3 is CASSLGQGGSEQYF. CDR3 nucleotide sequence: TGTGCCAGCAGCTTAGGACAGGGGGGCTCCGAGCAGTACTTC.

This clonotype was detected many times. The gene calls are TRBV3-1 and TRBJ1-4, with a possible D match to TRBD1 (6 bases). CDR1 and CDR2 from the germline V gene are LGHDT and YNNKEL (reference sequence). Trimming pared 2 bases from V and 4 bases from J, leaving 17 bases between. This CDR3 comprises 17 residues. The CDR3 region is CASSQTGQNLFNEKLFF. The DNA of the CDR3 is TGTGCCAGCAGCCAAACAGGACAGAATTTGTTTAATGAAAAACTGTTTTTT.

This clonotype showed up just a few times. J is TRBJ2-1 and V is TRBV11-3; D perhaps matches TRBD2 (6 bases). V lost 0 bases, J lost 8 bases, and 8 bases lay in between. Germline loops: CDR1 SGHNT, CDR2 YENEEA. There are 13 residues in the CDR3. DNA for the CDR3: TGTGCCAGCAGCTTAGAGGCTAGCGATGAGCAGTTCTTC. Encoded protein: CASSLEASDEQFF.

At least ten counts were recorded for this clonotype. The chain carries TRBV12-3 or TRBV12-4 and TRBJ1-5; D unclear. The CDR3 contains 13 residues. V was pared by 6 bases and J by 3 bases, with 9 bases between. As DNA, the CDR3 is TGTGCCAGCAGAAGCGGGCCCAATCAGCCCCAGCATTTT. Translation: CASRSGPNQPQHF.

The chain couples TRBV6-1 to TRBJ2-3; D remains ambiguous. The V gene's germline CDR1 is MNHNS and CDR2 SASEGT. V was trimmed by 7 bases and J by 3 bases, leaving 8 bases between them. This CDR3 has 12 residues. The CDR3 sequence: CASIDRTDTQYF. DNA for the CDR3: TGTGCCAGCATCGACCGAACAGATACGCAGTATTTT.

The genes are TRBV6-2 or TRBV6-3 and TRBJ1-1, with D possibly being TRBD1 (6 bases). Germline CDR1 reads MNHEY; CDR2 reads SVGEGT. The CDR3 length is 14 residues. V shed 2 bases and J shed 1 base, with 8 bases lying between them. As DNA, the CDR3 is TGTGCCAGCAGTTACCAGGGACAGAACACTGAAGCTTTCTTT. Its protein product is CASSYQGQNTEAFF.

This clonotype was detected ten times or more. V usage is TRBV9 and J usage is TRBJ1-1; D is possibly TRBD1 (5 bases). The CDR3 length is 16 residues. Germline loops: CDR1 SGDLS, CDR2 YYNGEE. V was clipped by 3 bases and J by 3 bases, with 18 bases between them. CDR3 amino acids: CASSDTRGQIDTEAFF. In DNA, the CDR3 is TGTGCCAGCAGCGACACGAGAGGACAAATCGACACTGAAGCTTTCTTT.

CDR3 DNA: TGTGCCAGCAGTTTAAACAGGGGAGACACCATATATTTT. This encodes CASSLNRGDTIYF. V usage is TRBV28 and J usage is TRBJ1-3; TRBD1 matches at 7 bases. With 2 bases clipped from V and 8 bases from J, the junction kept 3 bases outside the gene matches. The CDR3 sequence is 13 residues long. Per the germline V gene, CDR1 is MDHEN and CDR2 is SYDVKM. Variable domain in full (rest from reference TRBV28 and TRBJ1-3): DVKVTQSSRYLVKRTGEKVFLECVQDMDHENMFWYRQDPGLGLRLIYFSYDVKMKEKGDIPEGYSVSREKKERFSLILESASTNQTSMYLCASSLNRGDTIYFGEGSWLTVV.

This clonotype appeared a few times. The chain combines TRBV7-8 with TRBJ1-3; the D gene is possibly TRBD1 (5 bases). Germline assignment: CDR1 SGHVS and CDR2 FQNEAQ. The CDR3 sequence is 18 residues long. V gave up 5 bases and J gave up 1 base, with 21 bases separating them. This CDR3 reads CASSPQAAGFGSGNTIYF. DNA of the CDR3: TGTGCCAGCAGCCCCCAGGCCGCAGGGTTTGGTTCTGGAAACACCATATATTTT.

V usage is TRBV7-6 and J usage is TRBJ2-5; possibly TRBD2 for D (5 bases). The CDR3 loop spans 15 amino acids. Germline V gene sequence: CDR1 SGHVS, CDR2 FNYEAQ. The germline V and J ends were trimmed by 0 bases and 2 bases, with 10 bases remaining between them. This CDR3 reads CASSLAMRAQETQYF. CDR3 in DNA: TGTGCCAGCAGCTTAGCTATGCGGGCTCAAGAGACCCAGTACTTC.

This rearrangement joins TRBV9 to TRBJ2-3; TRBD1 or TRBD2 may be the D gene (5 bases each). Germline assignment: CDR1 SGDLS and CDR2 YYNGEE. The CDR3 totals 14 residues. Trimming shortened V by 4 bases and J by 1 base, and 10 bases separated the two germline ends. CDR3 loop: CASSSGRGTDTQYF. DNA for the CDR3: TGTGCCAGCAGCTCGGGACGAGGCACAGATACGCAGTATTTT.

This clonotype showed up many times. This chain connects TRBV2 to TRBJ1-5; D gene unclear. This CDR3 comprises 13 residues. The V and J ends lost 4 bases and 6 bases respectively, with 10 bases between them. The V gene's germline CDR1 is SNHLY and CDR2 FYNNEI. The CDR3 DNA sequence: TGTGCCAGCAGTGGAGGGTTCAGTCAGCCCCAGCATTTT. This encodes CASSGGFSQPQHF.

The rearrangement joins TRBV3-1 to TRBJ2-3; D is ambiguous. Germline CDR1 is LGHDT and CDR2 is YNNKEL (reference sequence). The CDR3 is 15 amino acids. V lost 4 bases to trimming and J lost 1 base, with 12 bases between them. The CDR3 coding sequence is TGTGCCAGCAGCCCTTATCAGTGGGGCACAGATACGCAGTATTTT. It encodes CASSPYQWGTDTQYF.

This chain uses TRBV3-1 with TRBJ2-5; no reliable D call. The ends were cut back, 0 bases at V and 7 bases at J, with 6 bases in the middle. This CDR3 has 12 amino acids. Germline V gene lookup returns CDR1 LGHDT and CDR2 YNNKEL (reference sequence). The CDR3 loop reads CASSQDRLTQYF. CDR3 nucleotide sequence: TGTGCCAGCAGCCAAGATCGGTTGACCCAGTACTTC.

This clonotype was detected a few times. The chain links TRBV20-1 to TRBJ2-4, with 7 positions matching TRBD1. CDR1 DFQATT and CDR2 SNEGSKA come from the germline V gene (reference sequence). This CDR3 has 13 residues. Germline trimming cut 1 base from V and 4 bases from J; bases unmatched to any gene: 1. In nucleotides, the CDR3 is TGCAGTGCTAGAGTGGGACAGAAAAACATTCAGTACTTC. It codes for CSARVGQKNIQYF.

This clonotype was picked up many times. J is TRBJ2-7 and V is TRBV11-1; D unresolved. The CDR3 runs 14 residues. V was pared by 5 bases and J by 0 bases, with 11 bases between. Germline V gene sequence: CDR1 SGHAT, CDR2 FQDESV (reference sequence). The CDR3 here is CASSLTGLSYEQYF. The CDR3 nucleotides are TGTGCCAGCAGCCTCACCGGGCTCTCCTACGAGCAGTACTTC.

The V call is TRBV7-2, the J call TRBJ1-2; 9 nucleotides agree with TRBD1. The CDR3 extends over 14 amino acids. Germline V CDR1 and CDR2: SGHTA, FQGNSA. Unmatched junction bases numbered 9, after V lost 6 bases and J lost 7 bases. The CDR3 protein is CASREQGALPGYTF. The CDR3 bases are TGTGCCAGCAGGGAACAGGGGGCGCTTCCTGGCTACACCTTC.

This clonotype showed up many times. The rearrangement links TRBV5-1 to TRBJ2-3; 7 positions match TRBD1. The J segment lost 4 bases and the V segment lost 8 bases, leaving 4 bases of the junction unmatched. The CDR3 runs 12 residues. CDR1 and CDR2 (germline): SGHRS, YFSETQ. CDR3 amino acids: CASQGGPDTQYF. The CDR3 DNA follows: TGCGCCAGTCAAGGGGGCCCAGATACGCAGTATTTT.

J is TRBJ1-6 and V is TRBV4-1, with 9 bases lining up with TRBD1. The germline V gene encodes CDR1 MGHRA and CDR2 YSYEKL. The length of the CDR3 is 18 residues. With 0 bases clipped from V and 1 base from J, the junction kept 4 bases outside the gene matches. CDR3 in amino acids: CASSQEDRGTSYNSPLHF. The CDR3 DNA follows: TGCGCCAGCAGCCAAGAAGACAGGGGGACATCCTATAATTCACCCCTCCACTTT.

This clonotype was recorded many times. The chain carries TRBV3-1 and TRBJ2-3, with D perhaps being TRBD1 or TRBD2 (5 bases each). The CDR3 runs 16 residues. Trimming cost V 0 bases and J 12 bases, with 22 bases left between them. Germline CDR1 is LGHDT and CDR2 is YNNKEL (reference sequence). The CDR3 spells CASSQESLRDGPIQYF. The DNA for the CDR3 is TGTGCCAGCAGCCAAGAGAGCCTAAGGGACGGCCCAATCCAGTATTTT.

This clonotype showed up just a few times. This sequence joins TRBV10-3 and TRBJ1-1; no clear D. Germline CDR1 reads ENHRY; CDR2 reads SYGVKD. CDR3 length equals 11 residues. V dropped 6 bases and J dropped 8 bases, with 10 bases sitting between them. CDR3 in amino acids: CAIRTEGEAFF. CDR3 bases: TGTGCCATCAGAACGGAAGGGGAAGCTTTCTTT.

This clonotype was counted many times. The V and J genes are TRBV18 and TRBJ1-1, with D uncertain. The germline V gene has CDR1 KGHSH and CDR2 LQKENI. This CDR3 comprises 11 residues. V shed 1 base and J shed 7 bases, with 4 bases lying between them. DNA for the CDR3: TGTGCCAGCTCACCACAGGGTGAAGCTTTCTTT. Translated: CASSPQGEAFF.

This clonotype was seen a few times. The chain combines TRBV7-2 with TRBJ1-1; 7 bases line up with TRBD1. CDR1 is SGHTA, CDR2 FQGNSA, per germline. The CDR3 covers 16 residues. With 0 bases clipped from V and 7 bases from J, the junction kept 11 bases outside the gene matches. In nucleotides, the CDR3 is TGTGCCAGCAGCTTAGCGCCGAAGGGGGCGCATGGTGAAGCTTTCTTT. Translation gives CASSLAPKGAHGEAFF.

This clonotype showed up many times. CDR3 DNA sequence: TGCGCCAGCAGCCAACAGGGAGGGGGCACAGATACGCAGTATTTT. Encoded protein: CASSQQGGGTDTQYF. The chain couples TRBV5-1 to TRBJ2-3; maybe TRBD2 (7 bases). This CDR3 is 15 amino acids long. Trimming left V 4 bases short and J 1 base short, with 13 bases between. The germline gives CDR1 SGHRS, CDR2 YFSETQ.

This sequence joins TRBV9 and TRBJ1-1; 7 positions agree with TRBD1. The J segment lost 0 bases and the V segment lost 3 bases, leaving 8 bases of the junction unmatched. Germline V lookup: CDR1 SGDLS, CDR2 YYNGEE. The CDR3 runs 16 residues. The CDR3 region is CASSGMEGQLNTEAFF. CDR3 DNA sequence: TGTGCCAGCAGCGGGATGGAGGGACAGTTGAACACTGAAGCTTTCTTT.

This clonotype was detected ten times or more. This chain uses TRBV20-1 with TRBJ1-5; D might be TRBD1 (6 bases). Germline V CDR1 and CDR2: DFQATT, SNEGSKA (reference sequence). Between the trimmed V and J ends, which lost 1 base and 1 base, there was a span of 11 bases. The CDR3 length is 15 residues. The CDR3 sequence: CSARGGQSSNQPQHF. Written as DNA, the CDR3 is TGCAGTGCTAGAGGCGGACAGTCGAGCAATCAGCCCCAGCATTTT.

A remark on this clonotype: Lacking the conserved final phenylalanine or tryptophan, this CDR3 likely reflects a read error. J is TRBJ2-2 and V is TRBV9; 7 bases are shared with TRBD1. CDR3 length: 14 residues. CDR1 and CDR2 from the germline V gene are SGDLS and YYNGEE. V was pared by 10 bases and J by 5 bases, with 11 bases of the junction left unmatched. The CDR3 spells CAGQQGMGTGELFL. The DNA of the CDR3 is TGTGCCGGACAACAGGGGATGGGAACCGGGGAGCTGTTTCTT.

This clonotype was observed many times. The chain uses TRBV27 and TRBJ1-1; D is undetermined. The V end lost 3 bases, the J end lost 1 base, and 18 bases lay between the germline ends. The length of the CDR3 is 17 residues. The germline CDR1 and CDR2 sequences are MNHEY and SMNVEV (reference sequence). The CDR3 here is CASSFNPRWEENTEAFF. The CDR3, as DNA: TGTGCCAGCAGTTTTAACCCACGCTGGGAGGAGAACACTGAAGCTTTCTTT.

This clonotype was recorded at least ten times. J is TRBJ1-5 and V is TRBV7-9; 8 nucleotides align to TRBD1. The CDR3 totals 17 residues. V lost 0 bases, J lost 3 bases, and 7 bases stayed unmatched. Germline V gene lookup returns CDR1 SEHNR and CDR2 FQNEAQ (reference sequence). Here the CDR3 reads CASSLAGGTGFNQPQHF. The DNA for the CDR3 is TGTGCCAGCAGCTTAGCGGGGGGGACAGGATTCAATCAGCCCCAGCATTTT.